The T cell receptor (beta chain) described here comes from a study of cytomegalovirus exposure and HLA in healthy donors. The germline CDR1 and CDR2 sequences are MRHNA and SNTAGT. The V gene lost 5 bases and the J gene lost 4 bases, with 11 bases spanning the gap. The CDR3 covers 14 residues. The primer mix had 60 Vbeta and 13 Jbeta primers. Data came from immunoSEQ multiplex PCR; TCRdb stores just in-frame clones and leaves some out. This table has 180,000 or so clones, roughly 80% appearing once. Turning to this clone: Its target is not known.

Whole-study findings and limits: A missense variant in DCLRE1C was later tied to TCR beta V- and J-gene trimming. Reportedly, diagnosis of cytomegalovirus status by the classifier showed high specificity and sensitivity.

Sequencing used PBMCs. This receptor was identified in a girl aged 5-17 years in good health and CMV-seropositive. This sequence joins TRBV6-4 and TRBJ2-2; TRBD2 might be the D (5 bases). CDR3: CASSPSGGTGELFF. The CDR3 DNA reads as TGTGCCAGCAGTCCTTCCGGAGGCACCGGGGAGCTGTTTTTT.